Each of the 3 T cell receptor beta chains below was sequenced from the same sample in a study of T cells in Graves' hyperthyroidism and ophthalmopathy. There were TCR beta CDR3 regions amplified from RNA transcripts. HTBI primers were the set used in a first-round RT-PCR of the TCR CDR3. Each CDR3 protein gets one entry after TCRdb re-called the multiplex PCR reads with MiXCR. The repertoire holds hundreds of thousands of distinct CDR3 sequences, with 15% to 20% as singletons. Sequencing was done on a sample of blood. The source of these receptors is a woman aged 18-29 years with Graves' hyperthyroidism.

V is TRBV14 and J is TRBJ2-7; D unresolved. Germline V gives CDR1 SGHDN, CDR2 FVKESK. This CDR3 spans 13 amino acids. Trimming removed 2 bases from V and 3 bases from J, with 8 bases in between. The CDR3 is CASSQSWVYEQYF. CDR3 nucleotides: TGTGCCAGCAGCCAAAGTTGGGTCTACGAGCAGTACTTC.

The table lists this clonotype with many counts. The gene calls are TRBV6-5 and TRBJ1-5, with D perhaps TRBD1 (5 bases). This CDR3 region has 13 residues. Trimming pared 6 bases from V and 5 bases from J, leaving 11 bases between. Per germline, CDR1 MNHEY and CDR2 SVGAGI. In DNA, the CDR3 is TGTGCCAGCAGGGCAGGGTTATATCAGCCCCAGCATTTT. Its translation is CASRAGLYQPQHF.

This clonotype was detected ten times or more. This chain joins TRBV28 and TRBJ1-2, with D unresolved. The V end was cut by 3 bases, the J end by 2 bases, with 16 bases between. Germline values: CDR1 MDHEN, CDR2 SYDVKM. The CDR3 extends over 16 amino acids. The CDR3 region is CASSFPPWTENYGYTF. The CDR3, as DNA: TGTGCCAGCAGTTTCCCCCCTTGGACGGAAAACTATGGCTACACCTTC.